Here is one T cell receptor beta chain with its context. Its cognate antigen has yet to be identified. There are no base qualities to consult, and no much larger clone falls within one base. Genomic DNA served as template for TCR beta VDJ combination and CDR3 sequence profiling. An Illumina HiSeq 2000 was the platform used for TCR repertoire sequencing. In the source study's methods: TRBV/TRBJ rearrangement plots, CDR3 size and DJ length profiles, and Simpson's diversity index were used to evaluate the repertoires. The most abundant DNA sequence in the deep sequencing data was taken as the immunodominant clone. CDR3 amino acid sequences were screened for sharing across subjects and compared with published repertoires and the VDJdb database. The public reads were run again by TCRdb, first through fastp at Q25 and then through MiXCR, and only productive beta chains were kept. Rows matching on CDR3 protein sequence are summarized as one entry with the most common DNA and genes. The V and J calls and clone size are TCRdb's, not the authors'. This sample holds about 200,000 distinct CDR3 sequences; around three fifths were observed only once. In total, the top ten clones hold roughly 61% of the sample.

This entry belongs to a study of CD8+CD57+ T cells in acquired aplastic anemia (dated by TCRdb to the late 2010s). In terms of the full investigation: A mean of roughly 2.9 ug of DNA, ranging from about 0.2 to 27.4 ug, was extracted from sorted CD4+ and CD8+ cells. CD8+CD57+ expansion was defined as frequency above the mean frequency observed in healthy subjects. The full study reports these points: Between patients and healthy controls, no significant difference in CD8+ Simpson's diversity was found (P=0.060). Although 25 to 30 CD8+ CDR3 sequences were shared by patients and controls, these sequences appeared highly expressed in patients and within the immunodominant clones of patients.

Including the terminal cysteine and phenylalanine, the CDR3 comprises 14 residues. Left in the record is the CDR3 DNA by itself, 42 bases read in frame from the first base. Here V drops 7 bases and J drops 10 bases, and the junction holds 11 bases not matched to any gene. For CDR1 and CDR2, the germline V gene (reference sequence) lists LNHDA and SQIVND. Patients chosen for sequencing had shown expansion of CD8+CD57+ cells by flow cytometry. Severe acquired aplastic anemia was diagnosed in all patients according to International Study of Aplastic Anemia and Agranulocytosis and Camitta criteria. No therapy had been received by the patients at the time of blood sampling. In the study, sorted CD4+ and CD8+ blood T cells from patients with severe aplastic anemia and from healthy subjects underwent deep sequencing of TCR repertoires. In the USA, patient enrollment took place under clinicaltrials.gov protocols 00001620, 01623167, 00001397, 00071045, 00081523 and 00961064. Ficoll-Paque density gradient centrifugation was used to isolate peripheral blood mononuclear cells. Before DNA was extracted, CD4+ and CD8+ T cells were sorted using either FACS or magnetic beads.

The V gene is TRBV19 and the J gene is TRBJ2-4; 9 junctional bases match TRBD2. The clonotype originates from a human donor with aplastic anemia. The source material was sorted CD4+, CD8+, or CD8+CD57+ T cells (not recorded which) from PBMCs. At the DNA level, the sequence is TGTGCCAGTACACCAGCGGGGGGTTGGGGGATTCAGTACTTC. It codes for CASTPAGGWGIQYF.